This note documents a single T cell receptor beta chain sequence. V shed 2 bases, J shed 2 bases, and the junction held 2 bases outside the gene matches. The germline CDR1 and CDR2 sequences are SGHRS and YFSETQ. The CDR3 spans 14 residues. These data originate in a study of blood T cell repertoires in COVID-19. Authors' analysis steps: From reference gene primer amplification, estimates of nucleated cell counts were derived. Clones were sequenced by immunoSEQ multiplex PCR, and TCRdb holds only the in-frame ones, with some missing. The DNA was the basis for D and trimming; V, J and clone size are from that table. Of about 180,000 clones detected, roughly 88% appear once; the ten largest clones hold around 8.6%.

The sequenced sample was PBMCs or T cells enriched from blood (not recorded which). The gene calls are TRBV5-1 and TRBJ1-1; TRBD1 aligns across 8 bases. This clonotype was obtained from a woman aged 30 to 39 who had recovered from COVID-19. The CDR3: CASSFRGPNTEAFF. DNA for the CDR3: TGCGCCAGCAGCTTCAGGGGGCCAAACACTGAAGCTTTCTTT.